This note documents a single TCR beta chain sequence. This clonotype was detected a few times. Its antigen is not yet known. Per-base quality was not reported, and no clone a single base away is much larger than it. The approximately 41 donors, aged about 6 to 95 years, were systemically healthy Caucasian individuals from Russia. Around 9.9 milliliters of peripheral blood were collected from each donor into EDTA-treated Vacutainer tubes. Ficoll-Paque density-gradient centrifugation was used to isolate PBMCs, with at least 7 million obtained per sample. Total RNA, at least 5 micrograms per sample, was extracted from PBMCs with Trizol reagent. For every donor, flow cytometry on a PBMC aliquot measured the percentage of naive CD45RAhigh/CD27high T cells. This sample was taken from a study of blood T cells in healthy people across ages (dated by TCRdb to the mid-2010s). About the investigation overall: In model experiments, roughly one uniquely barcoded TCR beta cDNA molecule per two T cells was captured by template switching. Age-related changes in TCR beta repertoire diversity were measured in the study by deep sequencing normalized with unique cDNA molecular identifiers. The donors were split into four age groups: young (average 16 years), middle-aged (roughly 39), aged (roughly 65) and long-lived (roughly 77). To avoid experimental bias, donors of different ages were spread randomly across the sequencing lanes. Using the same blood draw, the study looked at two additional independent replicas of 1 million unique cDNA reads for two donors, one aged 18 to 30 and the other aged 80 or older.

Libraries were built with 5' RACE. Sequenced on an Illumina HiSeq 2500. A second 7 to 11 cycle PCR used a sample-barcoded 5' primer and a J-beta primer mix. Each TCR beta cDNA molecule received a unique molecular identifier from a template-switch 5' adaptor carrying 12 random nucleotides. At least 2.5 million CDR3-containing paired-end reads were obtained from each sample. First-strand cDNA was synthesized from all RNA with the Mint cDNA synthesis kit, primed by a TRBC-specific oligonucleotide. Following uracil-DNA glycosylase treatment, all cDNA underwent a first 18-cycle PCR with the universal primers M1SS and BC2_uni_R. Concerning the study's data processing: For normalization, 1 million high-quality reads were randomly selected from each sample, with every read carrying a distinct molecular identifier. Reads sharing molecular identifiers were discarded rather than binned into consensus sequences. MiTCR, set to a Q25 quality threshold and the strictest error-elimination algorithm, was used for CDR3 identification, clonotype clustering and error correction. Lower-bound total TCR beta diversity was estimated with a nonparametric unseen species model using Euler transformation. The public sequencing data were trimmed at Q25 with fastp and processed into clonotypes with MiXCR by TCRdb, which kept only in-frame beta chains. Entries are consolidated by CDR3 protein sequence, retaining the most common genes and DNA. TCRdb assigned the V and J calls; the authors' analysis was not used. The sample contains about 970,000 distinct CDR3 sequences, roughly 50% of them found a single time. Clones ranked in the top ten supply over 20% of the sample.

The CDR3 covers 11 residues, taking in both the cysteine and the phenylalanine. Only the CDR3 portion is preserved as DNA: 33 bases, with reading frame beginning at the first base. The germline V gene encodes CDR1 DFQATT and CDR2 SNEGSKA (reference sequence). Points the paper makes about the study in general: Observed TCR beta diversity per million T cells fell roughly linearly with age, and a significant reduction was already apparent by age roughly 41. Estimates of total diversity from one million sequenced T cells were regarded as lower bounds and underestimates. Donor CMV infection status was unknown, potentially confounding age-related changes in expanded clonotypes. Since profiling was done on bulk unsorted PBMCs, naive and antigen-experienced compartments could not be conclusively compared. The long-lived group showed more naive CD4+ T cells, fewer expanded clones and increased TCR diversity than the aged group, suggesting age selection. A strong correlation was found between observed TCR beta diversity and the percentage of naive T cells measured by flow cytometry.

The rearrangement joined TRBV20-1 to TRBJ2-1; too little of a D gene remains to name it. The DNA end is more similar to TRBJ2-7, so the J call may be wrong. The source is a woman aged 55-69 years in good health. The sample consisted of blood. The CDR3 reads as follows: CSATNYNEQYF. In nucleotides, the sequence is TGCAGTGCTACCAATTACAATGAGCAGTACTTC.